Sequencing of this T cell receptor beta chain was carried out in a study of T cell clones after liver transplantation. At the level of the study: Post-transplant blood was tracked for graft-donor-reactive T cell clones identified in a pre-transplant mixed lymphocyte reaction. Tolerance: complete withdrawal held at least one year, liver enzymes staying within twice normal.

The CDR3 totals 12 residues. The germline V and J ends were trimmed by 4 bases and 8 bases, with 11 bases remaining between them. Germline values: CDR1 MNHEY, CDR2 SMNVEV (reference sequence). TCRdb's table, derived via immunoSEQ multiplex PCR, lists solely in-frame clones and lacks some. The table lists 65,000 to 80,000 clones, 75% to 90% of them singletons. As concerns this clone: Its matching antigen is unknown.

Study findings and constraints: A significant post-transplant drop in circulating graft-donor-reactive CD4 TCRbeta sequences occurred in most of the 8 subjects.

V is TRBV27 and J is TRBJ1-2, with D possibly TRBD1 on 6 matching bases. This TCR came from a human patient who received a liver transplant. The graft donor may be the source of some T cells. Source: CD4+ T cells from blood, taken at the 22-month timepoint. The CDR3 nucleotides are TGTGCCAGCAGTTCTGCAGGGGTCGGCTACACCTTC. Its translation is CASSSAGVGYTF.